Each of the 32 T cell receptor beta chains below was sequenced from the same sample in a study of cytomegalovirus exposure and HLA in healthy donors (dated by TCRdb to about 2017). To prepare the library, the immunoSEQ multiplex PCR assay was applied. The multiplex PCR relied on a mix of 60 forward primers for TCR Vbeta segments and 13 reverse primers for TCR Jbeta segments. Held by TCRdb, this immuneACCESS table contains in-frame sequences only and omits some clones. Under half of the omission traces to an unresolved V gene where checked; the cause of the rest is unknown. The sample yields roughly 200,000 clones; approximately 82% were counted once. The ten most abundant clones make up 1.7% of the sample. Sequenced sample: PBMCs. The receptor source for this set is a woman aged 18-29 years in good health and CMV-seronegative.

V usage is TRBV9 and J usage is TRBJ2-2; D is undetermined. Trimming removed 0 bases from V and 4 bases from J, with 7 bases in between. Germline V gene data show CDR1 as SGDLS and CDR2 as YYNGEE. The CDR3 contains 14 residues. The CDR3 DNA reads TGTGCCAGCAGCGTAGAGCGAATCACCGGGGAGCTGTTTTTT. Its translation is CASSVERITGELFF.

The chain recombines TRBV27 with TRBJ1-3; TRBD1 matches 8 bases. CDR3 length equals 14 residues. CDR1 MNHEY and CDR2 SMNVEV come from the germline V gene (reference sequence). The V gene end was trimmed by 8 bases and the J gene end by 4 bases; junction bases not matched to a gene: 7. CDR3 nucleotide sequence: TGTGCCAGCGGACGGACAGGGTGGGGAAACACCATATATTTT. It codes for CASGRTGWGNTIYF.

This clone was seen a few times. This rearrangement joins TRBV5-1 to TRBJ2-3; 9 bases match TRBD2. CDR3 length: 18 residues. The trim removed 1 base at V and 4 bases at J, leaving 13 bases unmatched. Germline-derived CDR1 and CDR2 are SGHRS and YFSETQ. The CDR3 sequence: CASSLSMDRREGPDTQYF. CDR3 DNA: TGCGCCAGCAGCTTGTCAATGGATCGGCGGGAGGGCCCAGATACGCAGTATTTT.

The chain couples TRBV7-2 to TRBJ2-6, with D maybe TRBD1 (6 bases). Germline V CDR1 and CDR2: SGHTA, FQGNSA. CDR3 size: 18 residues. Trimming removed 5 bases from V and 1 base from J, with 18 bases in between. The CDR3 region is CASSLLKRTASGANVLTF. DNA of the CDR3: TGTGCCAGCAGCCTCCTAAAAAGGACAGCTTCTGGGGCCAACGTCCTGACTTTC. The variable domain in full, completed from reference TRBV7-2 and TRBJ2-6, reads GAGVSQSPSNKVTEKGKDVELRCDPISGHTALYWYRQSLGQGLEFLIYFQGNSAPDKSGLPSDRFSAERTGGSVSTLTIQRTQQEDSAVYLCASSLLKRTASGANVLTFGAGSRLTVL.

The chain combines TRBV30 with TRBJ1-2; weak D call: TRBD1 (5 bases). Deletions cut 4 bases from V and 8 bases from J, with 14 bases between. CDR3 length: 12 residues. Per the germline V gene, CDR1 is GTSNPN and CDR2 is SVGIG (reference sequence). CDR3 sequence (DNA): TGTGCCTGGATGGCAGGGTCGAAAGGCTACACCTTC. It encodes CAWMAGSKGYTF.

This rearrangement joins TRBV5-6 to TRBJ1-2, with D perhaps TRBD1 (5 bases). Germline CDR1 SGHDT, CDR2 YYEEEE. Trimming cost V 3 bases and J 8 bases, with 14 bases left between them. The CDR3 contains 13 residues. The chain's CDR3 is CASSSTGLVGYTF. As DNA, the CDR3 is TGTGCCAGCAGCTCTACAGGTTTAGTAGGCTACACCTTC.

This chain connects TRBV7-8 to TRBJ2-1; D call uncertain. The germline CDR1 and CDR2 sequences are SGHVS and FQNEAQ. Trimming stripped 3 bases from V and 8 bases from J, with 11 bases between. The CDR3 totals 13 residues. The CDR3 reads CASSFLGDDEQFF. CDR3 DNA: TGTGCCAGCAGCTTTCTAGGAGACGATGAGCAGTTCTTC.

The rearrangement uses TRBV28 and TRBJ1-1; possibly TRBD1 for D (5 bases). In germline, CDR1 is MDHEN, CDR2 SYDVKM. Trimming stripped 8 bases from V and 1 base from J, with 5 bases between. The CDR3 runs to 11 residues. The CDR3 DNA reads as TGTGCCAGCCAGGGGAACACTGAAGCTTTCTTT. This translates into CASQGNTEAFF.

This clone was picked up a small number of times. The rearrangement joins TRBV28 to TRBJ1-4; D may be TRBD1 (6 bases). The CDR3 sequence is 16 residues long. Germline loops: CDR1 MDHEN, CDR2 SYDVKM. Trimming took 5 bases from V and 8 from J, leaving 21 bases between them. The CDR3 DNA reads TGTGCCAGCAGTGAAAGCAGGGGCCAAACGGGCGAAAAACTGTTTTTT. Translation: CASSESRGQTGEKLFF.

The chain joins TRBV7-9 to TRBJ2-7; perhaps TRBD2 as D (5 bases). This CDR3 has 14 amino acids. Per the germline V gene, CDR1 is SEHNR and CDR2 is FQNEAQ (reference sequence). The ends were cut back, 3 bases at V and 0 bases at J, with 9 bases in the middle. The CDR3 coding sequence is TGTGCCAGCAGCTTCAGCGACTACTCCTACGAGCAGTACTTC. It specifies CASSFSDYSYEQYF.

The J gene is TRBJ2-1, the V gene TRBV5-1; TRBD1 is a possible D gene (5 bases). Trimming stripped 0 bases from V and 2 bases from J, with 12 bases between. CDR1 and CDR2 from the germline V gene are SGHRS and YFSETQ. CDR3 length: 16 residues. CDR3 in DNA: TGCGCCAGCAGCTTGGTTCTCGACAGACCCTACAATGAGCAGTTCTTC. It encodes CASSLVLDRPYNEQFF.

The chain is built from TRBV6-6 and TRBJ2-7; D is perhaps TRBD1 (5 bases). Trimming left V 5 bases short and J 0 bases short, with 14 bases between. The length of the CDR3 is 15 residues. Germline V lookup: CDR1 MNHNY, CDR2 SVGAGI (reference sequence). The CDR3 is CASSKEDTGSYEQYF. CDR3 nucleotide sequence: TGTGCCAGCAGTAAGGAAGACACAGGCTCCTACGAGCAGTACTTC.

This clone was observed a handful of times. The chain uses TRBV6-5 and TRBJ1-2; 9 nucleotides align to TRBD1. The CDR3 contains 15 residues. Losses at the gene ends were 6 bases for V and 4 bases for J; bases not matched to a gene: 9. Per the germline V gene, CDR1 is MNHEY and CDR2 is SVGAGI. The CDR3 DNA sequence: TGTGCCAGCAGGGTCGCCTCGGACAGGGGCTATGGCTACACCTTC. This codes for CASRVASDRGYGYTF.

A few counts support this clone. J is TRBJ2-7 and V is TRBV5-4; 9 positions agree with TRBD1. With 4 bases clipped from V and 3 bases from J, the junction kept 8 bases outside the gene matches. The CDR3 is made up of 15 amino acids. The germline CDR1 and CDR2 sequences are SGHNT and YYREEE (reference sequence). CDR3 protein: CASSPGGTGNYEQYV. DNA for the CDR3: TGTGCCAGCAGCCCCGGCGGGACAGGGAACTACGAGCAGTACGTC.

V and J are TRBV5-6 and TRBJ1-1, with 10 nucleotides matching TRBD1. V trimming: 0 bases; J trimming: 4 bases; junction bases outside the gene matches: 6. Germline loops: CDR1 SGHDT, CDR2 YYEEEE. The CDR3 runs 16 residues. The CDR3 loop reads CASSLAPTGGITEAFF. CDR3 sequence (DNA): TGTGCCAGCAGCTTGGCTCCGACAGGGGGCATCACTGAAGCTTTCTTT.

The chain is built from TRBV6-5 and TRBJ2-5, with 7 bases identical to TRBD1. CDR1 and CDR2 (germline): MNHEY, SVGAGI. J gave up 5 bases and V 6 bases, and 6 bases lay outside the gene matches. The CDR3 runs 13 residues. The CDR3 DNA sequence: TGTGCCAGCAGAGACAGGGTCGGGGAGACCCAGTACTTC. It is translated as CASRDRVGETQYF.

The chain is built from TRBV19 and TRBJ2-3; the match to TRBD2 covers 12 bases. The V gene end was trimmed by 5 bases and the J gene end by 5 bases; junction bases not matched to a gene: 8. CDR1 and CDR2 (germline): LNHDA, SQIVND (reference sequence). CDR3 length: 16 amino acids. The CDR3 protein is CASSVLAGGPGDTQYF. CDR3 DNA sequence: TGTGCCAGTAGTGTTCTAGCGGGAGGGCCGGGAGATACGCAGTATTTT.

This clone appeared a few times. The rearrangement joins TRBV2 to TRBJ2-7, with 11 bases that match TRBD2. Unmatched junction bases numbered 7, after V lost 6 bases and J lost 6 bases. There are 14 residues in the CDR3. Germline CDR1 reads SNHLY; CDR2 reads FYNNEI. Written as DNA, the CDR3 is TGTGCCAGCAGGACACTAGCGGGAGTTCCCGAGCAGTACTTC. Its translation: CASRTLAGVPEQYF.

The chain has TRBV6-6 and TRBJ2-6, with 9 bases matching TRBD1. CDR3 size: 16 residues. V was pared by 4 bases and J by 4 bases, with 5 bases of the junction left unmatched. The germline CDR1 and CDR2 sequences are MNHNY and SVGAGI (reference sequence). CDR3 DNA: TGTGCCAGCAGTTGGGACAGGGTGGCGGGGGCCAACGTCCTGACTTTC. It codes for CASSWDRVAGANVLTF.

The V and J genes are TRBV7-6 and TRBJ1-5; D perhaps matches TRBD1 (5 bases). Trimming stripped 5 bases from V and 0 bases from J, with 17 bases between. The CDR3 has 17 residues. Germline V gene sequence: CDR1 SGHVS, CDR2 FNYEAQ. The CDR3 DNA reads TGTGCCAGCAGCAACTGGGGCAGAGTCTATAGCAATCAGCCCCAGCATTTT. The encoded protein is CASSNWGRVYSNQPQHF.

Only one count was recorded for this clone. The chain's CDR3 is CASSPSTGYTIYF. The CDR3 nucleotides are TGTGCCAGCAGCCCCTCGACAGGTTACACCATATATTTT. The chain links TRBV11-3 to TRBJ1-3, with D possibly matching TRBD1 (6 bases). Trimming took 5 bases from V and 8 from J, leaving 13 bases between them. Germline V gene data show CDR1 as SGHNT and CDR2 as YENEEA. This CDR3 has 13 amino acids.

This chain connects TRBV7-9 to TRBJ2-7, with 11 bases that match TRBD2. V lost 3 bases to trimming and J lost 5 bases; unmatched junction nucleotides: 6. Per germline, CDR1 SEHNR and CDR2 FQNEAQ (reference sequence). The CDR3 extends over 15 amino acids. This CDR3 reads CASSFLAGGSHEQYF. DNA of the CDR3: TGTGCCAGCAGCTTTTTAGCGGGAGGGTCCCACGAGCAGTACTTC.

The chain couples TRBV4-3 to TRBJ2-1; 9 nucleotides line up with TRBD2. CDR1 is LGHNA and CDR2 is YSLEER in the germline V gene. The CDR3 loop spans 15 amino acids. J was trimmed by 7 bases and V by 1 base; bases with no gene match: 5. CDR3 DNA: TGCGCCAGCAGCCAAGGGGTAGCGGGGGAGAATGAGCAGTTCTTC. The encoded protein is CASSQGVAGENEQFF.

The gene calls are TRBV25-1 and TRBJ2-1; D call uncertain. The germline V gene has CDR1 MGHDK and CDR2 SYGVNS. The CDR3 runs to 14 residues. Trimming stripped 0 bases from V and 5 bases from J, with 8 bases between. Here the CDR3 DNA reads TGTGCCAGCAGTGAATATACAGTGGACAATGAGCAGTTCTTC. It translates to CASSEYTVDNEQFF. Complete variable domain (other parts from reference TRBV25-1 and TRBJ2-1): EADIYQTPRYLVIGTGKKITLECSQTMGHDKMYWYQQDPGMELHLIHYSYGVNSTEKGDLSSESTVSRIRTEHFPLTLESARPSHTSQYLCASSEYTVDNEQFFGPGTRLTVL.

Here the CDR3 reads CASRPRYPLEQYF. DNA for the CDR3: TGTGCCAGCAGACCCCGGTATCCCCTTGAGCAGTACTTC. The chain is built from TRBV27 and TRBJ2-5; D gene unclear. This CDR3 contains 13 residues. Germline V gives CDR1 MNHEY, CDR2 SMNVEV (reference sequence). V lost 6 bases to trimming and J lost 11 bases, with 19 bases between them.

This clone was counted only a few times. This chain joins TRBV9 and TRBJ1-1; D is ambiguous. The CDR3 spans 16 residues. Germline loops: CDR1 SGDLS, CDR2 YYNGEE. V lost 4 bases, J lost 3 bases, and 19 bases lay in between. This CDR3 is CASSTIGGHFDTEAFF. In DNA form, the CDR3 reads TGTGCCAGCAGCACCATAGGAGGGCATTTCGACACTGAAGCTTTCTTT.

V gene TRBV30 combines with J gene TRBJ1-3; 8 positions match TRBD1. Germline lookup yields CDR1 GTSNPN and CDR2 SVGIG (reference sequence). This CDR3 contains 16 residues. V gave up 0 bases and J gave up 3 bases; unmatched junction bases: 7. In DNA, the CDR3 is TGTGCCTGGAGTGTACAGTCAGGGGGCGGTGGAAACACCATATATTTT. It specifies CAWSVQSGGGGNTIYF.

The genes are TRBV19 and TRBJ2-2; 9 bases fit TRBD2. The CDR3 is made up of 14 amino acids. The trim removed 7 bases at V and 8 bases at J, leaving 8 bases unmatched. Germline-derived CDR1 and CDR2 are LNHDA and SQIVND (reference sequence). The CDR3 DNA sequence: TGTGCCAGTACCAGGACTAGCGTTTTAGGGGAGCTGTTTTTT. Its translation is CASTRTSVLGELFF.

CDR3 residues: CASSSGQGMSNTIYF. The CDR3, as DNA: TGTGCCAGCAGCTCGGGACAGGGGATGTCAAACACCATATATTTT. The V call is TRBV9, the J call TRBJ1-3; TRBD1 matches 10 bases. V was clipped by 4 bases and J by 6 bases; unmatched bases: 7. Germline values: CDR1 SGDLS, CDR2 YYNGEE. This CDR3 contains 15 residues.

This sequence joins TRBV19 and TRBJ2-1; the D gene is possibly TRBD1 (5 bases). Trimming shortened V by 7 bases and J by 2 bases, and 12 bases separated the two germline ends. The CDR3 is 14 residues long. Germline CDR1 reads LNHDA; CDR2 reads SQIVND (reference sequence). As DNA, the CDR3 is TGTGCCAGTAACAACTGGACAACCTACAATGAGCAGTTCTTC. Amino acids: CASNNWTTYNEQFF.

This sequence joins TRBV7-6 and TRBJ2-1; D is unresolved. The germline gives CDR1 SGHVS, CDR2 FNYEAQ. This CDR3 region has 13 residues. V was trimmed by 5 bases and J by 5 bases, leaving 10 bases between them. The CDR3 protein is CASSPRQDNEQFF. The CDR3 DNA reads TGTGCCAGCAGCCCCCGACAAGACAATGAGCAGTTCTTC. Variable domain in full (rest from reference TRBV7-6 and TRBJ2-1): GAGVSQSPRYKVTKRGQDVALRCDPISGHVSLYWYRQALGQGPEFLTYFNYEAQQDKSGLPNDRFSAERPEGSISTLTIQRTEQRDSAMYRCASSPRQDNEQFFGPGTRLTVL.

CDR3 DNA: TGTGCCAGCTGGGGGGGAATGGGGACTGAAGCTTTCTTT. Protein sequence: CASWGGMGTEAFF. The chain is built from TRBV6-5 and TRBJ1-1; D possibly corresponds to TRBD1 (5 bases). Germline assignment: CDR1 MNHEY and CDR2 SVGAGI. V lost 8 bases, J lost 5 bases, and 15 bases lay in between. This CDR3 has 13 residues.